These 26 T cell receptor beta chains were all obtained from the same sample, sequenced in a study of T cell repertoires in cytomegalovirus infection. MiXCR, applied by TCRdb to the reads, yields one record per CDR3 protein. The repertoire includes under 250,000 distinct CDR3 sequences, 9% to 15% of them detected once, and 1.6% sits in the top ten. The specimen sequenced was PBMCs. The source is a human donor in good health (CMV status not recorded). Some clones in this sample may be carry-over from other donors' samples.

In its sample, this clonotype was seen a few times. This rearrangement joins TRBV7-3 to TRBJ2-6; D perhaps matches TRBD1 (5 bases). Germline-derived CDR1 and CDR2 are SGHTA and FQGTGA. The ends were cut back, 5 bases at V and 2 bases at J, with 10 bases in the middle. This CDR3 region has 15 residues. CDR3 region: CASSDTGTGANVLTF. The CDR3 DNA follows: TGTGCCAGCAGCGATACAGGCACTGGGGCCAACGTCCTGACTTTC.

This clonotype was detected ten times or more. This chain uses TRBV7-2 with TRBJ2-1, with D tentatively TRBD1 (5 bases). Looked up from germline, CDR1 is SGHTA and CDR2 is FQGNSA. The CDR3 runs to 14 residues. Trimming shortened V by 5 bases and J by 7 bases, and 15 bases separated the two germline ends. Here the CDR3 DNA reads TGTGCCAGCAGCCCCACCCGCAGGGCGAATGAGCAGTTCTTC. It translates to CASSPTRRANEQFF.

The V gene is TRBV27, the J gene TRBJ2-5, with D perhaps TRBD2 (7 bases). Germline V gives CDR1 MNHEY, CDR2 SMNVEV (reference sequence). There are 15 residues in the CDR3. V lost 6 bases and J 5 bases, leaving 19 bases between the germline ends. The CDR3 DNA reads TGTGCCAGCAGCTTTGGGGGGGCGCGGAGGGAGACCCAGTACTTC. Translating it yields CASSFGGARRETQYF.

This clonotype was seen a handful of times. This chain links TRBV4-1 with TRBJ2-7, with D perhaps TRBD1 or TRBD2 (5 bases each). This CDR3 has 16 residues. The V and J ends lost 1 base and 3 bases respectively, with 16 bases between them. The V gene's germline CDR1 is MGHRA and CDR2 YSYEKL. DNA of the CDR3: TGCGCCAGCAGCCAAGTCGGAAGGGACGGGAACTACGAGCAGTACTTC. Amino acids: CASSQVGRDGNYEQYF.

There are a few counts of this clonotype. The chain combines TRBV25-1 with TRBJ1-2; D gene ambiguous. The CDR3 is made up of 14 amino acids. Trimming left V 3 bases short and J 6 bases short, with 14 bases between. Looked up from germline, CDR1 is MGHDK and CDR2 is SYGVNS. CDR3 sequence (DNA): TGTGCCAGCAGTGAGGCAGGAAGTCCGAATGGCTACACCTTC. Its protein is CASSEAGSPNGYTF.

This clonotype was seen ten or more times. One end of the junction varies from germline; a read error may be responsible. J is TRBJ2-3 and V is TRBV7-2, with 15 bases identical to TRBD2. This CDR3 spans 16 amino acids. Looked up from germline, CDR1 is SGHTA and CDR2 is FQGNSA. CDR3 region: CASSWGLAGGAETQYF. For the CDR3, the DNA is TGTGCCAGCAGCTGGGGACTAGCGGGAGGCGCAGAGACGCAGTATTTT.

The J gene is TRBJ2-3, the V gene TRBV20-1, with TRBD2 identical over 8 bases. Germline trimming cut 6 bases from V and 4 bases from J; bases unmatched to any gene: 12. The CDR3 is 15 residues long. CDR1 is DFQATT and CDR2 is SNEGSKA in the germline V gene (reference sequence). This CDR3 reads CSAMSGRGAADTQYF. The CDR3 region has the DNA TGCAGTGCCATGTCCGGGAGGGGGGCCGCAGATACGCAGTATTTT.

In its sample, this clonotype was seen a few times. The chain recombines TRBV20-1 with TRBJ1-1, with D possibly being TRBD1 (6 bases). Trimming left V 1 base short and J 3 bases short, with 15 bases between. The germline V gene encodes CDR1 DFQATT and CDR2 SNEGSKA (reference sequence). There are 15 residues in the CDR3. CDR3 region: CSARGGIKGDTEAFF. Written as DNA, the CDR3 is TGCAGTGCTAGAGGAGGCATCAAGGGGGACACTGAAGCTTTCTTT.

This clonotype was recorded many times. The rearrangement uses TRBV6-2 or TRBV6-3 and TRBJ2-7; maybe TRBD1 (6 bases). The CDR3 covers 15 residues. CDR1 is MNHEY, CDR2 SVGEGT, per germline. The V and J ends lost 5 bases and 2 bases respectively, with 16 bases between them. CDR3 bases: TGTGCCAGCAGTCAAATTAGGACAGCCGCCTACGAGCAGTACTTC. It codes for CASSQIRTAAYEQYF.

A few counts support this clonotype. V gene TRBV29-1 combines with J gene TRBJ2-5, with TRBD1 as a possible D gene (6 bases). The CDR3 is 13 residues long. CDR1 is SQVTM, CDR2 ANQGSEA, per germline. V lost 7 bases, J lost 2 bases, and 14 bases lay in between. The CDR3 spells CSAQGWGQETQYF. For the CDR3, the DNA is TGCAGCGCCCAGGGGTGGGGACAAGAGACCCAGTACTTC.

The chain uses TRBV6-2 or TRBV6-3 and TRBJ2-7, with a possible D match to TRBD1 (5 bases). Germline V CDR1 and CDR2: MNHEY, SVGEGT. V was shortened by 5 bases and J by 1 base, with 12 bases between the two germline ends. This CDR3 spans 14 amino acids. In DNA, the CDR3 is TGTGCCAGCAGTAATCAGGGTTTGTCCTACGAGCAGTACTTC. Translated, it gives CASSNQGLSYEQYF.

This clonotype was observed at least ten times. The V and J genes are TRBV14 and TRBJ2-2; no firm D call. With 0 bases removed from V and 6 bases from J, the gap between germline ends came to 8 bases. The germline gives CDR1 SGHDN, CDR2 FVKESK. The CDR3 contains 14 residues. The CDR3 DNA sequence: TGTGCCAGCAGCCAAGATGTGACGGCCGGGGAGCTGTTTTTT. Encoded protein: CASSQDVTAGELFF.

The chain combines TRBV29-1 with TRBJ2-2; TRBD1 matches 9 bases. CDR3 length: 16 amino acids. Per germline, CDR1 SQVTM and CDR2 ANQGSEA. Unmatched junction bases numbered 6, after V lost 1 base and J lost 3 bases. Here the CDR3 reads CSVEATGGKDTGELFF. Written as DNA, the CDR3 is TGCAGCGTTGAAGCTACAGGGGGCAAGGACACCGGGGAGCTGTTTTTT.

In its sample, this clonotype was seen many times. The CDR3 region is CASSPVLSYEQYF. The CDR3 DNA reads as TGTGCCAGCAGCCCGGTCCTATCCTACGAGCAGTACTTC. The chain has TRBV14 and TRBJ2-7; no reliable D call. The CDR3 spans 13 residues. V lost 4 bases, J lost 1 base, and 8 bases lay in between. CDR1 is SGHDN, CDR2 FVKESK, per germline. Full variable domain (outside the CDR3, taken from reference TRBV14 and TRBJ2-7): EAGVTQFPSHSVIEKGQTVTLRCDPISGHDNLYWYRRVMGKEIKFLLHFVKESKQDESGMPNNRFLAERTGGTYSTLKVQPAELEDSGVYFCASSPVLSYEQYFGPGTRLTVT.

V usage is TRBV29-1 and J usage is TRBJ2-3; TRBD1 or TRBD2 may be the D gene (6 bases each). CDR3 length: 16 amino acids. CDR1 and CDR2 (germline): SQVTM, ANQGSEA. The V and J ends lost 1 base and 1 base respectively, with 15 bases between them. As DNA, the CDR3 is TGCAGCGTTGAAGGGCTAGGGGGACTCGGCACAGATACGCAGTATTTT. Encoded protein: CSVEGLGGLGTDTQYF.

In this sample, this clonotype turned up a few times. The V call is TRBV12-3 or TRBV12-4, the J call TRBJ2-5; no clear D. There are 14 residues in the CDR3. Trimming shortened V by 2 bases and J by 0 bases, and 7 bases separated the two germline ends. The CDR3 sequence: CASSLIGNQETQYF. The CDR3, as DNA: TGTGCCAGCAGTTTAATCGGCAACCAAGAGACCCAGTACTTC.

This clonotype was counted many times. V usage is TRBV19 and J usage is TRBJ2-7, with D perhaps TRBD1 (6 bases). V was trimmed by 3 bases and J by 3 bases, leaving 15 bases between them. CDR1 is LNHDA and CDR2 is SQIVND in the germline V gene (reference sequence). This CDR3 comprises 15 residues. CDR3 sequence reads: CASSISGQGFYEQYF. The CDR3 nucleotides read TGTGCCAGTAGTATTTCAGGGCAGGGGTTCTACGAGCAGTACTTC. Variable domain in full (rest from reference TRBV19 and TRBJ2-7): DGGITQSPKYLFRKEGQNVTLSCEQNLNHDAMYWYRQDPGQGLRLIYYSQIVNDFQKGDIAEGYSVSREKKESFPLTVTSAQKNPTAFYLCASSISGQGFYEQYFGPGTRLTVT.

This clonotype was seen a few times. The chain recombines TRBV12-3 or TRBV12-4 with TRBJ2-7; the match to TRBD2 covers 8 bases. The CDR3 is made up of 14 amino acids. V was pared by 2 bases and J by 5 bases, with 5 bases of the junction left unmatched. CDR3 sequence (DNA): TGTGCCAGCAGTTTACAGAGTAGCGGGAACGAGCAGTACTTC. Translation gives CASSLQSSGNEQYF.

This rearrangement joins TRBV28 to TRBJ2-2, with D hard to call. The CDR3 length is 14 residues. Trimming left V 3 bases short and J 0 bases short, with 5 bases between. Per germline, CDR1 MDHEN and CDR2 SYDVKM. CDR3 nucleotide sequence: TGTGCCAGCAGTTTCCACGCGAACACCGGGGAGCTGTTTTTT. It codes for CASSFHANTGELFF.

This clonotype was detected ten times or more. The chain links TRBV27 to TRBJ2-1; tentatively, D is TRBD2 (6 bases). The CDR3 has 18 amino acids. Germline CDR1 reads MNHEY; CDR2 reads SMNVEV (reference sequence). Trimming shortened V by 6 bases and J by 4 bases, and 25 bases separated the two germline ends. CDR3 DNA sequence: TGTGCCAGCAGCCCGGGACCGGGAATCGCGGGGAGTTACAATGAGCAGTTCTTC. Amino acid sequence: CASSPGPGIAGSYNEQFF.

This CDR3 is CASSPRDRHNEQFF. The DNA of the CDR3 is TGTGCCAGCAGTCCCCGGGACAGACACAATGAGCAGTTCTTC. This chain joins TRBV27 and TRBJ2-1, with 7 bases matching TRBD1. Germline-derived CDR1 and CDR2 are MNHEY and SMNVEV (reference sequence). The length of the CDR3 is 14 residues. The V gene end was trimmed by 5 bases and the J gene end by 5 bases; junction bases not matched to a gene: 6.

This clonotype was seen ten or more times. The chain employs TRBV4-2 and TRBJ1-2, with TRBD1 matching 8 bases. CDR3 length: 14 amino acids. V shed 0 bases and J 7 bases; nucleotides not matched to a gene: 4. CDR1 and CDR2 (germline): LGHNA, YNFKEQ. The CDR3 DNA follows: TGTGCCAGCAGCCAAGAAGACAGGGGAGGTGGCTACACCTTC. Its protein is CASSQEDRGGGYTF.

The V and J genes are TRBV29-1 and TRBJ2-5; TRBD2 matches at 7 bases. The V gene end was trimmed by 7 bases and the J gene end by 2 bases; junction bases not matched to a gene: 4. This CDR3 region has 12 residues. Germline loops: CDR1 SQVTM, CDR2 ANQGSEA. The CDR3 here is CSGREGQETQYF. CDR3 in DNA: TGCAGCGGGAGGGAGGGGCAAGAGACCCAGTACTTC.

The rearrangement links TRBV15 to TRBJ2-1; the D call may be TRBD1 or TRBD2 (5 bases each). CDR1 LNHNV and CDR2 YYDKDF come from the germline V gene (reference sequence). There are 19 residues in the CDR3. Trimming stripped 0 bases from V and 0 bases from J, with 18 bases between. CDR3 protein: CATSRDTRPGPSSYNEQFF. The CDR3, as DNA: TGTGCCACCAGCAGAGATACCCGACCGGGACCCAGCTCCTACAATGAGCAGTTCTTC.

Only a few counts were recorded for this clonotype. This sequence joins TRBV5-1 and TRBJ1-1; 7 bases agree with TRBD1. Germline V gene sequence: CDR1 SGHRS, CDR2 YFSETQ. This CDR3 has 14 amino acids. V lost 3 bases to trimming and J lost 1 base; unmatched junction nucleotides: 3. CDR3 region: CASSYGQENTEAFF. In nucleotides, the CDR3 is TGCGCCAGCAGCTATGGACAGGAGAACACTGAAGCTTTCTTT.

The chain combines TRBV12-3 or TRBV12-4 with TRBJ2-5; D unclear. CDR3 length: 14 residues. The V gene lost 5 bases and the J gene lost 3 bases, with 13 bases spanning the gap. The CDR3 DNA follows: TGTGCCAGCAGTCCCCCCGAAAGCAAAGAGACCCAGTACTTC. It specifies CASSPPESKETQYF.